The clone carrying this TCR beta chain was observed a handful of times. The assay was immunoSEQ multiplex PCR, and TCRdb's table has in-frame clones only and misses some. The data contain approximately 97,000 clones, just under 85% of them singletons. The data belong to a study of control samples from healthy donors and cancer patients. The CDR3 runs to 12 residues. V lost 1 base to trimming and J lost 5 bases, with 5 bases between them. Germline loops: CDR1 SGHTA, CDR2 FQGNSA. Material for sequencing was blood. V gene TRBV7-2 combines with J gene TRBJ2-5; D call uncertain. This receptor was identified in a young man in good health. The CDR3 DNA reads TGTGCCAGCAGCTTAGACTCGGAGACCCAGTACTTC. Amino acid sequence: CASSLDSETQYF.